This T cell receptor beta chain originates from a study of spatial heterogeneity in lung cancer. Study summary: Fewer alpha-chain than beta-chain sequences were consistently detected. General observations from the study: Estimates put coverage of tumor T cells near 7% for alpha and around 12% for beta chains. Counts of expanded alpha and beta TCRs within tumors tracked the tumor nonsynonymous mutation count.

TCRdb reanalysed the 5' RACE reads using MiXCR and keeps one entry per CDR3 protein. The sample gives about 27,000 distinct CDR3 sequences, just over 7% of which show up once; around 24% is in the top ten. Indicated time point: sample taken at primary tumor resection. The authors sequenced whole RNA from tumor, nontumor lung or frozen PBMC without sorting. Details on this clonotype: The target antigen is unknown.

CDR3 length equals 15 residues. CDR1 SGHNT and CDR2 YYREEE come from the germline V gene (reference sequence). Trimming stripped 3 bases from V and 0 bases from J, with 11 bases between. The clonotype comes from a male donor with early-stage non-small cell lung cancer. The sample in question was lung tumor tissue, obtained at surgery. The chain carries TRBV5-4 and TRBJ2-3, with a weak D call TRBD1 (6 bases). CDR3 in amino acids: CASSYRVASTDTQYF. CDR3 sequence (DNA): TGTGCCAGCAGCTACAGGGTCGCTAGCACAGATACGCAGTATTTT.